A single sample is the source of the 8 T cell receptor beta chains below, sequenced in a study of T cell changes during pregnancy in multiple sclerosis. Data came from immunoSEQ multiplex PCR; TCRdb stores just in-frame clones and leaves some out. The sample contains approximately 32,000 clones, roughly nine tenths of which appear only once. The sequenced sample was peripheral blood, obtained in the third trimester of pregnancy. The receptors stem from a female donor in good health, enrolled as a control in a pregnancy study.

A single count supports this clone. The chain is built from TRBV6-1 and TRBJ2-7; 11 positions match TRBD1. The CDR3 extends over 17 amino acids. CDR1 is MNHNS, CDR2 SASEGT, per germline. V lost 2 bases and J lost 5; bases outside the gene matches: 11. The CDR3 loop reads CASSELVVQDRGHEQYF. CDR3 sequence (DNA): TGTGCCAGCAGTGAATTAGTAGTTCAGGACAGGGGGCACGAGCAGTACTTC.

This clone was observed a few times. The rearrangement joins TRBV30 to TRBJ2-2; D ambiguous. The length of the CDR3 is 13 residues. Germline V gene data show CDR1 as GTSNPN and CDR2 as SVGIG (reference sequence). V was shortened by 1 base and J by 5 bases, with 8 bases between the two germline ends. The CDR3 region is CAWSGADTGELFF. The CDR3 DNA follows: TGTGCCTGGAGTGGCGCGGATACCGGGGAGCTGTTTTTT.

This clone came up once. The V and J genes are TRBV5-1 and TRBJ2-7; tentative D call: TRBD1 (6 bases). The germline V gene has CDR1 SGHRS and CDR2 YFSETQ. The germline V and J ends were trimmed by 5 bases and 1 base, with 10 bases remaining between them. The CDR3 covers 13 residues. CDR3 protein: CASRSTGSYEQYF. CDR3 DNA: TGCGCCAGCAGGTCTACAGGGTCCTACGAGCAGTACTTC. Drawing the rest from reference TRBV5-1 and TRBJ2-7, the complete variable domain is KAGVTQTPRYLIKTRGQQVTLSCSPISGHRSVSWYQQTPGQGLQFLFEYFSETQRNKGNFPGRFSGRQFSNSRSEMNVSTLELGDSALYLCASRSTGSYEQYFGPGTRLTVT.

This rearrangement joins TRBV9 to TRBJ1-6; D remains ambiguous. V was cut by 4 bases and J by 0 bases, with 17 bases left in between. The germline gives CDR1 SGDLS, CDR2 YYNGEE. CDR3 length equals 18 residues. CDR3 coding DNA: TGTGCCAGCAGCCCCGGGTCACTACTAAGCTCCTATAATTCACCCCTCCACTTT. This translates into CASSPGSLLSSYNSPLHF.

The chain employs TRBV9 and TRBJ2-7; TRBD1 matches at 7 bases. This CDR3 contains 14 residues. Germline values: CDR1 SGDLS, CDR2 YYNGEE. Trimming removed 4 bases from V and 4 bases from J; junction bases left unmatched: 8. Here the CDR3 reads CASSPRQGFYEQYF. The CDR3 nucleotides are TGTGCCAGCAGCCCGAGACAGGGTTTTTACGAGCAGTACTTC.

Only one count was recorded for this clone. The CDR3 nucleotides read TGTGCCAGTAATTCTCGACAGGGAGTTCTTTCTTCACCCCTCCACTTT. Residues: CASNSRQGVLSSPLHF. The chain is built from TRBV19 and TRBJ1-6, with 7 bases fitting TRBD1. The junction had 15 bases not matched to a gene; V was cut back by 7 bases and J by 9 bases. CDR1 LNHDA and CDR2 SQIVND come from the germline V gene (reference sequence). The CDR3 covers 16 residues.

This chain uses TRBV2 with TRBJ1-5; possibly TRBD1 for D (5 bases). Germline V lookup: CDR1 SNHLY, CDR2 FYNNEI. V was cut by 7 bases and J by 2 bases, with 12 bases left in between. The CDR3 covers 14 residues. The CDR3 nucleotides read TGTGCCAGCATGGGGCGAGGAGGCAATCAGCCCCAGCATTTT. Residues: CASMGRGGNQPQHF.

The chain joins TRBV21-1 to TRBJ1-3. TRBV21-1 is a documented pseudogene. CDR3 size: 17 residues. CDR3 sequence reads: CASSKARGEGWENTIYF. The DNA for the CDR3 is TGTGCCAGCAGCAAAGCGCGGGGGGAGGGTTGGGAAAACACCATATATTTT.